The 17 T cell receptor beta chains presented below share a single source sample, sequenced in a study of response to subunit inactivated influenza vaccine. TCRdb fed the RT-PCR reads into MiXCR, producing one record per CDR3 protein. The data show under 800,000 distinct CDR3 sequences, approximately 15% seen once. Here the sequenced sample was PBMCs from blood, taken 14 to 15 days before vaccination. The receptors here all came from a man aged 50 to 59 who received an inactivated influenza vaccine.

This chain uses TRBV4-2 with TRBJ2-7; 8 nucleotides line up with TRBD1. V shed 8 bases and J 5 bases; nucleotides not matched to a gene: 8. The CDR3 is 13 residues long. Germline V gives CDR1 LGHNA, CDR2 YNFKEQ. DNA of the CDR3: TGTGCCAGCCACGTGACAGGGGCAAACGAGCAGTACTTC. Encoded protein: CASHVTGANEQYF.

In its sample, this clonotype was seen a few times. The chain carries TRBV20-1 and TRBJ2-1, with 14 positions matching TRBD2. CDR1 and CDR2 (germline): DFQATT, SNEGSKA (reference sequence). V was pared by 1 base and J by 7 bases, with 6 bases of the junction left unmatched. The CDR3 covers 16 residues. Here the CDR3 reads CSARAWTSGRQNEQFF. Here the CDR3 DNA reads TGCAGTGCTAGAGCCTGGACTAGCGGGAGGCAGAATGAGCAGTTCTTC.

This clonotype was seen only a few times. The chain carries TRBV28 and TRBJ1-4; D not certain. The length of the CDR3 is 16 residues. V lost 5 bases and J 0 bases, leaving 13 bases between the germline ends. The germline CDR1 and CDR2 sequences are MDHEN and SYDVKM. The CDR3 DNA reads as TGTGCCAGCAGTGACCGAGGGTACACAACTAATGAAAAACTGTTTTTT. The encoded protein is CASSDRGYTTNEKLFF.

This clonotype has more than one count but fewer than ten. CDR3 DNA sequence: TGTGCCAGCAGTCCCCTCCCCGGGGGTACGCAGTATTTT. It encodes CASSPLPGGTQYF. This chain connects TRBV28 to TRBJ2-3; TRBD2 is a possible D gene (6 bases). The CDR3 length is 13 residues. V lost 5 bases and J 8 bases, leaving 14 bases between the germline ends. CDR1 MDHEN and CDR2 SYDVKM come from the germline V gene.

This chain links TRBV19 with TRBJ2-4; D is possibly TRBD2 (5 bases). Trimming cost V 6 bases and J 6 bases, with 12 bases left between them. Germline-derived CDR1 and CDR2 are LNHDA and SQIVND (reference sequence). The CDR3 spans 13 residues. In DNA, the CDR3 is TGTGCCAGTAGGCCTCGGGGTGGAAACATTCAGTACTTC. Protein: CASRPRGGNIQYF.

The rearrangement links TRBV28 to TRBJ2-4, with 8 bases lining up with TRBD2. Germline V gene lookup returns CDR1 MDHEN and CDR2 SYDVKM. The CDR3 length is 18 residues. Unmatched junction bases numbered 9, after V lost 1 base and J lost 1 base. CDR3: CASSLYPSGPGAKNIQYF. DNA of the CDR3: TGTGCCAGCAGTTTATATCCTAGCGGGCCGGGGGCCAAAAACATTCAGTACTTC.

The CDR3 nucleotides are TGTGCCAGCAGCTTAGTGGCTCGGGGTGGCACAGATACGCAGTATTTT. This sequence encodes CASSLVARGGTDTQYF. This chain connects TRBV7-2 to TRBJ2-3; tentative D call: TRBD2 (5 bases). The CDR3 totals 16 residues. The V and J ends lost 1 base and 1 base respectively, with 12 bases between them. Germline lookup yields CDR1 SGHTA and CDR2 FQGNSA. Complete variable domain (other parts from reference TRBV7-2 and TRBJ2-3): GAGVSQSPSNKVTEKGKDVELRCDPISGHTALYWYRQSLGQGLEFLIYFQGNSAPDKSGLPSDRFSAERTGGSVSTLTIQRTQQEDSAVYLCASSLVARGGTDTQYFGPGTRLTVL.

This clonotype was detected a few times. The chain combines TRBV2 with TRBJ1-5; 7 bases match TRBD1. The germline V gene encodes CDR1 SNHLY and CDR2 FYNNEI. Trimming removed 7 bases from V and 5 bases from J; junction bases left unmatched: 11. There are 15 residues in the CDR3. CDR3 in DNA: TGTGCCAGCAAGAGGGGAGGGGGCAACTATCAGCCCCAGCATTTT. Its protein product is CASKRGGGNYQPQHF.

The rearrangement uses TRBV5-1 and TRBJ2-1; D gene unclear. This CDR3 region has 15 residues. Trimming left V 0 bases short and J 7 bases short, with 14 bases between. Germline V gene data show CDR1 as SGHRS and CDR2 as YFSETQ. The chain's CDR3 is CASSLGVLEPNEQFF. CDR3 nucleotides: TGCGCCAGCAGCTTGGGAGTTCTTGAACCAAATGAGCAGTTCTTC.

This clonotype has just a few counts. The chain uses TRBV4-3 and TRBJ2-7; TRBD1 matches at 8 bases. This CDR3 has 14 amino acids. CDR1 and CDR2 from the germline V gene are LGHNA and YSLEER. Unmatched junction bases numbered 6, after V lost 1 base and J lost 7 bases. In DNA form, the CDR3 reads TGCGCCAGCAGCCAAGCCGACAGGGGACGGGAGCAGTACTTC. Translated: CASSQADRGREQYF.

V usage is TRBV5-6 and J usage is TRBJ2-5, with D unclear. Germline V gene sequence: CDR1 SGHDT, CDR2 YYEEEE. This CDR3 comprises 13 residues. The V and J ends lost 5 bases and 5 bases respectively, with 13 bases between them. CDR3: CASSQQIRETQYF. CDR3 DNA sequence: TGTGCCAGCAGTCAACAGATCCGGGAGACCCAGTACTTC. Combining the CDR3 with reference TRBV5-6 and TRBJ2-5 gives the whole variable domain DAGVTQSPTHLIKTRGQQVTLRCSPKSGHDTVSWYQQALGQGPQFIFQYYEEEERQRGNFPDRFSGHQFPNYSSELNVNALLLGDSALYLCASSQQIRETQYFGPGTRLLVL.

This clonotype was seen only a few times. The chain employs TRBV3-1 and TRBJ2-2, with 10 positions matching TRBD2. Germline loops: CDR1 LGHDT, CDR2 YNNKEL (reference sequence). The junction had 6 bases not matched to a gene; V was cut back by 1 base and J by 4 bases. The CDR3 extends over 17 amino acids. The CDR3 here is CASSQARGLASTGELFF. The CDR3 DNA sequence: TGTGCCAGCAGCCAAGCAAGGGGACTAGCGAGCACCGGGGAGCTGTTTTTT.

This clonotype was detected ten times or more. The chain combines TRBV6-2 or TRBV6-3 with TRBJ1-2; D perhaps matches TRBD1 (5 bases). V was clipped by 6 bases and J by 5 bases, with 13 bases between them. The germline CDR1 and CDR2 sequences are MNHEY and SVGEGT. The CDR3 is 13 amino acids. CDR3 bases: TGTGCCAGCAGCAAGGGGTCGTGGTATGGCTACACCTTC. Translation gives CASSKGSWYGYTF.

In the case of this clonotype: This may be a read error, as it is one base from a much larger clone. The rearrangement joins TRBV28 to TRBJ2-7; no firm D call. Trimming took off 5 bases at V and 5 bases at J, with 4 bases between the two ends. The CDR3 is 10 residues long. The V gene's germline CDR1 is MDHEN and CDR2 SYDVKM. CDR3 sequence: CASSAHEQYF. The CDR3 region has the DNA TGTGCCAGCAGTGCCCACGAGCAGTACTTC.

The gene calls are TRBV4-2 and TRBJ2-7, with 8 bases matching TRBD2. The CDR3 sequence is 15 residues long. The junction had 7 bases not matched to a gene; V was cut back by 0 bases and J by 6 bases. The germline CDR1 and CDR2 sequences are LGHNA and YNFKEQ. CDR3 in amino acids: CASSQERGLVREQYF. The CDR3 DNA reads as TGTGCCAGCAGCCAAGAGAGGGGACTAGTACGCGAGCAGTACTTC.

The chain links TRBV20-1 to TRBJ1-1, with a tentative D call TRBD1 (6 bases). Trimming took off 1 base at V and 10 bases at J, with 13 bases between the two ends. This CDR3 has 12 residues. CDR1 and CDR2 (germline): DFQATT, SNEGSKA (reference sequence). CDR3 in amino acids: CSARGLGHPAFF. The CDR3 DNA reads TGCAGTGCTAGAGGTTTGGGACACCCAGCTTTCTTT.

The chain recombines TRBV19 with TRBJ2-3; 8 nucleotides line up with TRBD1. This CDR3 contains 16 residues. In germline, CDR1 is LNHDA, CDR2 SQIVND (reference sequence). V lost 4 bases and J lost 0; bases outside the gene matches: 6. The CDR3 DNA follows: TGTGCCAGTAGTAGAAGACAGGGGACGAGCACAGATACGCAGTATTTT. This encodes CASSRRQGTSTDTQYF.